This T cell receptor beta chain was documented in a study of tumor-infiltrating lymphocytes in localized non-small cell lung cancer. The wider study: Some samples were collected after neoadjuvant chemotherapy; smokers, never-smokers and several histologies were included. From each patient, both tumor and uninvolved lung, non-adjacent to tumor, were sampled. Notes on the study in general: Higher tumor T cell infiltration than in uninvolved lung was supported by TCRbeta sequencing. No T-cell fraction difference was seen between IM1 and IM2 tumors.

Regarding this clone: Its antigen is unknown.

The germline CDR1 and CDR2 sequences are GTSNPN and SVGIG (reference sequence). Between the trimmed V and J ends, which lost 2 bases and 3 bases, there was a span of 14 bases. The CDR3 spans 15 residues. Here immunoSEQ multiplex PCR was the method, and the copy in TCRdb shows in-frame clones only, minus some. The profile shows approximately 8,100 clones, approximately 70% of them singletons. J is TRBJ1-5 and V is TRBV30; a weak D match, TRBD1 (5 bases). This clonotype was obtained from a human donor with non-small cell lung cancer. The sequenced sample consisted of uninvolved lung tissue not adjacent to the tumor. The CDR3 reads CAWSTVGRNNQPQHF. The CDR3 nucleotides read TGTGCCTGGAGTACAGTGGGGCGAAACAATCAGCCCCAGCATTTT.